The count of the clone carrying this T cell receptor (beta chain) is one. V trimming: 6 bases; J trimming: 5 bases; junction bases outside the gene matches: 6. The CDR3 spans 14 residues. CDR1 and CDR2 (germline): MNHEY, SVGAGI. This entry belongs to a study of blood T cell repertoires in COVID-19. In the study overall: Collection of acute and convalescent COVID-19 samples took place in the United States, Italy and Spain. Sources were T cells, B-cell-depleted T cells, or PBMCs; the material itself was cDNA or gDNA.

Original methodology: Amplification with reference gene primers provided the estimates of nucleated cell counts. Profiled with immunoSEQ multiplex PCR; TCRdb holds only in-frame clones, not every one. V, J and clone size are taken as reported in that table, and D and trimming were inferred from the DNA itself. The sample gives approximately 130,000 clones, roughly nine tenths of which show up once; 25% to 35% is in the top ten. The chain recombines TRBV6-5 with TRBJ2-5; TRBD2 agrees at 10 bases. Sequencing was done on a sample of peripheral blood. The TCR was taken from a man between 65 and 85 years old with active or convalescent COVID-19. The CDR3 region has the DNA TGTGCCAGCAGAGAGAGCGGGAGGGGGGAGACCCAGTACTTC. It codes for CASRESGRGETQYF.